The T cell receptor beta chain under discussion was sequenced for a study of cytomegalovirus exposure and HLA in healthy donors. Study-level points and caveats: Both high specificity and high sensitivity reportedly marked the classifier's diagnosis of cytomegalovirus status. CMV antigen specificity of three CMV-associated chains was confirmed in vitro. Listed as cytomegalovirus-associated were over 150 TCR beta chains. Subsequent analysis found a tendency for first-cohort TCR clusters to co-occur within the 100 to 150 validation repertoires.

With 0 bases removed from V and 7 bases from J, the gap between germline ends came to 13 bases. The CDR3 covers 15 residues. CDR1 is LGHNA, CDR2 YNFKEQ, per germline. Method: immunoSEQ multiplex PCR; TCRdb's copy keeps in-frame clones and lacks some. This table has just under 150,000 clones, around 90% appearing once. This clone was counted once. As yet, its antigen is unknown. This sequence joins TRBV4-2 and TRBJ1-5; a weak D match, TRBD1 (5 bases). This TCR was sampled from a man between 18 and 29 years old in good health and CMV-seropositive. Sample: PBMCs. CDR3 amino acids: CASSQERAQGQPQHF. CDR3 nucleotide sequence: TGTGCCAGCAGCCAAGAAAGGGCCCAGGGCCAGCCCCAGCATTTT.